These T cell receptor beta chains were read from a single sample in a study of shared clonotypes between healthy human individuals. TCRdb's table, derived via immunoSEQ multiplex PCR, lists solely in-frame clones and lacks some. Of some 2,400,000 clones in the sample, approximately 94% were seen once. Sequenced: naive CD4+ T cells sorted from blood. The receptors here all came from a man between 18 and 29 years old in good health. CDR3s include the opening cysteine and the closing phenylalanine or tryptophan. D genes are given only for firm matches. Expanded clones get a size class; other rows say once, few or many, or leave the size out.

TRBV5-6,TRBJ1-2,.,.,TGTGCCAGCAGCTTGGCTCCCGTGTCAGGGTACACCTTC,CASSLAPVSGYTF
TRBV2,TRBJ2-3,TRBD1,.,TGTGCCAGCAGCGGGGGACAGGGGGCGCGAGATACGCAGTATTTT,CASSGGQGARDTQYF
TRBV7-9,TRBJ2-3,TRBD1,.,TGTGCCAGCAGCAGCTGGGACAGAATGAGCACAGATACGCAGTATTTT,CASSSWDRMSTDTQYF
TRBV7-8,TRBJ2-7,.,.,TGTGCCAGCAGCCCCGGAAGGGACACCGCCTACGAGCAGTACTTC,CASSPGRDTAYEQYF
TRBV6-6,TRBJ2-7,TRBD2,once,TGTGCCAGCAGCGCGGGGGGATCGGTCTACGAGCAGTACTTC,CASSAGGSVYEQYF
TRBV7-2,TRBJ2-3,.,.,TGTGCCAGCAGCTTAAATAGAGAAAGCACAGATACGCAGTATTTT,CASSLNRESTDTQYF
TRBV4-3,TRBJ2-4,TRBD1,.,TGCGCCAGCAGCCAAGGTTTAGGACAGGAGTCCAAAAACATTCAGTACTTC,CASSQGLGQESKNIQYF
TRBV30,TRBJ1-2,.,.,TGTGCCTGGAGCGCCACGAATTATGGCTACACCTTC,CAWSATNYGYTF
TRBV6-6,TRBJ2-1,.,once,TGTGCCAGCAGTTACTCGCCAGACAATGAGCAGTTCTTC,CASSYSPDNEQFF
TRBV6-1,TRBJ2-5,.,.,TGTGCCGGATTCCCTCGAGAGACCCAGTACTTC,CAGFPRETQYF
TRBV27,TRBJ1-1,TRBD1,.,TGTGCCAGCAGTACAGGGGCCGGAACACTGAAAGCTTTCTTT,CASSTGAGTLKAFF